The 8 T cell receptor beta chains in this list originate from one sample, sequenced in a study of cytomegalovirus exposure and HLA in healthy donors. Both 60 Vbeta primers and 13 Jbeta primers went into the PCR. The table came from immunoSEQ multiplex PCR; TCRdb's copy has only in-frame clones and leaves some out. The sample comprises under 150,000 clones, over 8% of which are singletons, and less than 4% rests with the top ten. Sequencing used PBMCs. Source of these receptors: a man younger than 45 in good health and CMV-seronegative.

This clone has a handful of counts. V and J are TRBV7-9 and TRBJ2-5, with D possibly being TRBD1 (5 bases). This CDR3 spans 16 amino acids. Looked up from germline, CDR1 is SEHNR and CDR2 is FQNEAQ (reference sequence). Trimming took 2 bases from V and 0 from J, leaving 13 bases between them. The CDR3 DNA reads as TGTGCCAGCAGCTTACTAAGGGGCGCCTACCAAGAGACCCAGTACTTC. Its translation is CASSLLRGAYQETQYF. The full variable domain, with the rest looked up from reference TRBV7-9 and TRBJ2-5, is DTGVSQNPRHKITKRGQNVTFRCDPISEHNRLYWYRQTLGQGPEFLTYFQNEAQLEKSRLLSDRFSAERPKGSFSTLEIQRTEQGDSAMYLCASSLLRGAYQETQYFGPGTRLLVL.

V usage is TRBV5-1 and J usage is TRBJ2-7, with TRBD1 identical over 7 bases. This CDR3 has 14 amino acids. V trimming: 6 bases; J trimming: 2 bases; junction bases outside the gene matches: 8. Per the germline V gene, CDR1 is SGHRS and CDR2 is YFSETQ. CDR3 sequence reads: CASTTTGRPYEQYF. The CDR3 DNA reads as TGCGCCAGCACCACGACAGGGAGACCCTACGAGCAGTACTTC.

The table lists this clone with a few counts. V usage is TRBV4-1 and J usage is TRBJ2-5; TRBD1 matches at 7 bases. The tail of the sequence fits TRBJ2-7 better, so the J call may be wrong. Germline V gene sequence: CDR1 MGHRA, CDR2 YSYEKL. The CDR3 runs to 15 residues. In DNA, the CDR3 is TGCGCCAGCAGGAACATCCGGGACAGCTCCTACGAGCAGTACTTC. It encodes CASRNIRDSSYEQYF.

V usage is TRBV5-1 and J usage is TRBJ1-2; TRBD1 aligns across 7 bases. The germline CDR1 and CDR2 sequences are SGHRS and YFSETQ. Trimming at V came to 3 bases and at J to 1 base, leaving 6 bases not matched to a gene. This CDR3 contains 15 residues. CDR3 coding DNA: TGCGCCAGCAGCTCAGGGACAGCAATTAACTATGGCTACACCTTC. Protein sequence: CASSSGTAINYGYTF.

This clone has only a few counts. The chain uses TRBV18 and TRBJ1-2, with a possible D match to TRBD1 (6 bases). V was cut by 3 bases and J by 7 bases, with 15 bases left in between. Looked up from germline, CDR1 is KGHSH and CDR2 is LQKENI. There are 14 residues in the CDR3. The CDR3 sequence: CASSPDSLLGGYTF. In DNA, the CDR3 is TGTGCCAGCTCACCGGACAGCCTTTTAGGTGGCTACACCTTC. Drawing the rest from reference TRBV18 and TRBJ1-2, the complete variable domain is NAGVMQNPRHLVRRRGQEARLRCSPMKGHSHVYWYRQLPEEGLKFMVYLQKENIIDESGMPKERFSAEFPKEGPSILRIQQVVRGDSAAYFCASSPDSLLGGYTFGSGTRLTVV.

The chain links TRBV19 to TRBJ2-2; TRBD1 aligns across 10 bases. The length of the CDR3 is 15 residues. Trimming removed 6 bases from V and 5 bases from J; junction bases left unmatched: 6. CDR1 and CDR2 (germline): LNHDA, SQIVND (reference sequence). As DNA, the CDR3 is TGTGCCAGTAGCCCAGACAGGGGGCGTACCGGGGAGCTGTTTTTT. Amino acid sequence: CASSPDRGRTGELFF.

This clone was counted only a few times. The CDR3 region is CASSDSRINEQFF. The DNA for the CDR3 is TGCGCCAGCAGTGATTCTAGAATCAATGAGCAGTTCTTC. This chain links TRBV10-1 with TRBJ2-1; D is undetermined. V lost 3 bases, J lost 6 bases, and 9 bases lay in between. Per germline, CDR1 WNHNN and CDR2 SYGVQD (reference sequence). The CDR3 runs 13 residues.

This chain connects TRBV30 to TRBJ2-2; D is ambiguous. Per the germline V gene, CDR1 is GTSNPN and CDR2 is SVGIG (reference sequence). V dropped 3 bases and J dropped 0 bases, with 5 bases sitting between them. The CDR3 has 13 amino acids. The CDR3 nucleotides are TGTGCCTGGAGGACACCGAACACCGGGGAGCTGTTTTTT. Translated, it gives CAWRTPNTGELFF.